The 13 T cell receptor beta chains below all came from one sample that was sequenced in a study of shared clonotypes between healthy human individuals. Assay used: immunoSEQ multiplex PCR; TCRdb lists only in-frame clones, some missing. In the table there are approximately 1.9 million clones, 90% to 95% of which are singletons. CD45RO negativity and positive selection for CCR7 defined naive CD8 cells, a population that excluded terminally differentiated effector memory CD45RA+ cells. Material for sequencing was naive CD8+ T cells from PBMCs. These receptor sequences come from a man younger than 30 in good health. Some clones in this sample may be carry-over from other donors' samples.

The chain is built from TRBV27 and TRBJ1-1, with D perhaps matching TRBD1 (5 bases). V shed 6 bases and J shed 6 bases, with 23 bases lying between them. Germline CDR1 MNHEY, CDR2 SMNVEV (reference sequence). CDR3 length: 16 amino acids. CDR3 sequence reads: CASRVAPWGTKAEAFF. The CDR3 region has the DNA TGTGCCAGCAGAGTAGCGCCATGGGGCACAAAGGCTGAAGCTTTCTTT.

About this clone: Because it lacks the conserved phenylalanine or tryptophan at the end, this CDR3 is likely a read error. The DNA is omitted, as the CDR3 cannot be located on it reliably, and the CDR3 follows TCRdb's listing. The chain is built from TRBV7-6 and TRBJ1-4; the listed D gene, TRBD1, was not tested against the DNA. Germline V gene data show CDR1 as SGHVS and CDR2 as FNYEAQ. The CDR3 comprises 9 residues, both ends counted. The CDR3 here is CASTHTGLD.

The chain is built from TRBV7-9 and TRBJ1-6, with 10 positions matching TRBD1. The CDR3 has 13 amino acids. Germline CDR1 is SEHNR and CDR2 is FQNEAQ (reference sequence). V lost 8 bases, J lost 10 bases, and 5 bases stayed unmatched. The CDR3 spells CASQGDRGSPLHF. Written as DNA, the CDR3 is TGTGCCAGCCAGGGGGACAGGGGCTCACCCCTCCACTTT.

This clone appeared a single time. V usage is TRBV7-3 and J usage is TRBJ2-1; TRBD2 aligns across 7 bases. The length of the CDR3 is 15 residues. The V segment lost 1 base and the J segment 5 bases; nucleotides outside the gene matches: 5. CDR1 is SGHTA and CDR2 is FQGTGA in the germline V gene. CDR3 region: CASSLMRENNNEQFF. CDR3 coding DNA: TGTGCCAGCAGCTTAATGCGGGAGAACAACAATGAGCAGTTCTTC.

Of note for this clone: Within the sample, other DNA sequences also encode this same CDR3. CDR3 amino acids: CASSPRGSTDTQYF. The CDR3 DNA follows: TGTGCCAGCAGTCCCCGTGGCAGCACAGATACGCAGTATTTT. The chain links TRBV27 to TRBJ2-3; D is unclear. V was trimmed by 5 bases and J by 0 bases, leaving 9 bases between them. From germline, CDR1 is MNHEY and CDR2 SMNVEV (reference sequence). CDR3 length: 14 amino acids.

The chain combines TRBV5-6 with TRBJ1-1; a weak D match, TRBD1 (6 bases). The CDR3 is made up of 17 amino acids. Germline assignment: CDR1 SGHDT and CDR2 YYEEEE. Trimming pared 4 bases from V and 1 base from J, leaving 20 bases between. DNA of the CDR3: TGTGCCAGCAGCCAGGGGATAACGACGCATTCGAACACTGAAGCTTTCTTT. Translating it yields CASSQGITTHSNTEAFF.

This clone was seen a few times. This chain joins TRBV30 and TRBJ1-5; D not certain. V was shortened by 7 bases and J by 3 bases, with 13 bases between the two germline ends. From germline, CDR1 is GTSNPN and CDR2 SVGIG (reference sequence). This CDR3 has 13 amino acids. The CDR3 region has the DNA TGTGCCTCCCCGGGAGGAATCAATCAGCCCCAGCATTTT. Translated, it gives CASPGGINQPQHF.

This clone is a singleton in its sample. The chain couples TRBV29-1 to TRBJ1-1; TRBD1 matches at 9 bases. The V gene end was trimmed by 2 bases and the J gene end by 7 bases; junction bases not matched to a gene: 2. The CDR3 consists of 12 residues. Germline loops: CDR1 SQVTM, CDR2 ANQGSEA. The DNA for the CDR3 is TGCAGCGTTGAACCGGGACAGGGTGAAGCTTTCTTT. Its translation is CSVEPGQGEAFF.

Written as DNA, the CDR3 is TGTGCCAGCAGCCAAGAATACTCTCCGGAAGCGGGAGCCTACGAGCAGTACTTC. This translates into CASSQEYSPEAGAYEQYF. This chain links TRBV4-2 with TRBJ2-7; TRBD2 matches 8 bases. The CDR3 covers 18 residues. The germline gives CDR1 LGHNA, CDR2 YNFKEQ. J was trimmed by 2 bases and V by 0 bases; bases with no gene match: 12.

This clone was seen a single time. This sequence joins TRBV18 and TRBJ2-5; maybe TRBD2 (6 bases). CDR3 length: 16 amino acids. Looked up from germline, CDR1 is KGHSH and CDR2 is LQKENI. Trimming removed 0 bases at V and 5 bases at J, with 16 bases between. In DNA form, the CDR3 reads TGTGCCAGCTCACCACCGATTGGGCGGGATCGGGAGACCCAGTACTTC. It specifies CASSPPIGRDRETQYF.

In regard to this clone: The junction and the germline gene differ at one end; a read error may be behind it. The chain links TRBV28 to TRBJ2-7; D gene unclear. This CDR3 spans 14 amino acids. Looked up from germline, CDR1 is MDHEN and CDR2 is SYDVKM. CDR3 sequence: CASSLFEESYQQYF. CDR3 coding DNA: TGTGCCAGCAGTTTATTCGAAGAGAGCTACCAGCAGTACTTC.

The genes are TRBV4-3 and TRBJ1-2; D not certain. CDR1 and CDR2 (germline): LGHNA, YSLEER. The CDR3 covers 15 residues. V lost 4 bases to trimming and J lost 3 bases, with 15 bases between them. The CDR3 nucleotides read TGCGCCAGCAGCCCAAGTCCGGGTAACGACTATGGCTACACCTTC. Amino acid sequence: CASSPSPGNDYGYTF.

The CDR3 here is CASSLGETTEAFF. In DNA, the CDR3 is TGTGCCAGCAGCTTGGGGGAAACCACTGAAGCTTTCTTT. The J gene is TRBJ1-1, the V gene TRBV7-9, with D possibly TRBD1 on 5 matching bases. Trimming cost V 3 bases and J 4 bases, with 9 bases left between them. The CDR3 sequence is 13 residues long. The germline V gene has CDR1 SEHNR and CDR2 FQNEAQ (reference sequence).